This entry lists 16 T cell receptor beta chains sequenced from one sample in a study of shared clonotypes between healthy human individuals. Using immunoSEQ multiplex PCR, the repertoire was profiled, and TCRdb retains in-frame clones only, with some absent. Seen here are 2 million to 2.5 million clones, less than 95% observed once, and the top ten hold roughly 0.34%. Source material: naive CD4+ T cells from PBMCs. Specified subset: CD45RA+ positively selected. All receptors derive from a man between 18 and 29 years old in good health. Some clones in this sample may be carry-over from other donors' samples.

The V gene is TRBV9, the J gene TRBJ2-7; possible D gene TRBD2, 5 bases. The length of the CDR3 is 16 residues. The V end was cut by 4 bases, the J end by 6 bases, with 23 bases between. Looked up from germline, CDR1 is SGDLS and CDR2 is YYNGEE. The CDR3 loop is CASSFGNLGYLSEQYF. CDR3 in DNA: TGTGCCAGCAGCTTCGGGAATCTAGGATATCTCTCCGAGCAGTACTTC.

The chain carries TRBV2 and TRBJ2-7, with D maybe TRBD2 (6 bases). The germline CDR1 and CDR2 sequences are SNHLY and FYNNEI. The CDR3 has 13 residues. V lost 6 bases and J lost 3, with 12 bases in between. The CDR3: CASRDRLGYEQYF. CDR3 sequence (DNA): TGTGCCAGCAGAGACCGACTAGGCTACGAGCAGTACTTC.

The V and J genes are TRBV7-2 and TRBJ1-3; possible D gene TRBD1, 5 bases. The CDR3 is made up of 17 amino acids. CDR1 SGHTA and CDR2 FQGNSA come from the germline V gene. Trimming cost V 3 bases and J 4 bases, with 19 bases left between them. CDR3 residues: CASSFLAARGSGNTIYF. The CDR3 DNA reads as TGTGCCAGCAGCTTTCTCGCTGCTAGGGGCTCCGGAAACACCATATATTTT.

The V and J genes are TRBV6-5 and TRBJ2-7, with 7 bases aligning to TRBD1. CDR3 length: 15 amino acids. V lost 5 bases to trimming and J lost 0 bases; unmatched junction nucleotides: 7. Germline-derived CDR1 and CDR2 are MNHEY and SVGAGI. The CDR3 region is CASSSRQGSSYEQYF. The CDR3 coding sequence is TGTGCCAGCAGTAGTCGACAGGGAAGCTCCTACGAGCAGTACTTC.

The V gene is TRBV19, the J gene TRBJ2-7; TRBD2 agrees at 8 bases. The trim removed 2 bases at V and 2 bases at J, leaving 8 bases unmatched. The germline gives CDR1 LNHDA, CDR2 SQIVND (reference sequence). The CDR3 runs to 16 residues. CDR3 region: CASSISGGRLPYEQYF. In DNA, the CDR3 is TGTGCCAGTAGTATAAGTGGCGGGAGGCTCCCCTACGAGCAGTACTTC.

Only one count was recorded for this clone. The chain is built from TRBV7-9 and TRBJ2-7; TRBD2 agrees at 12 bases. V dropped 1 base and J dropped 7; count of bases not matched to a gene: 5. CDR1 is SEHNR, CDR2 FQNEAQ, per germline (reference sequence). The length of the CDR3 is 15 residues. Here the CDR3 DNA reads TGTGCCAGCAGCTTAGTGGGACTAGCGGGCGCTGAGCAGTACTTC. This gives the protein CASSLVGLAGAEQYF.

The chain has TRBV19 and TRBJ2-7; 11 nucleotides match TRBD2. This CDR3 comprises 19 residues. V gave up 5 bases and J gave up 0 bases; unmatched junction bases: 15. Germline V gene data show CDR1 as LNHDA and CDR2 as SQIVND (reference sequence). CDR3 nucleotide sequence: TGTGCCAGTAGTGCTACCGGGACTAGCGGATCGACGAGCTCCTACGAGCAGTACTTC. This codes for CASSATGTSGSTSSYEQYF.

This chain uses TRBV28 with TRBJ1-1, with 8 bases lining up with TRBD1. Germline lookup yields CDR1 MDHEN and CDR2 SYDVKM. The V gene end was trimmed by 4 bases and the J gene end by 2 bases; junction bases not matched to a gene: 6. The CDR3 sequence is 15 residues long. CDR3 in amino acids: CASSSTQGANTEAFF. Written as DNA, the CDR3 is TGTGCCAGCAGTTCGACCCAGGGGGCCAACACTGAAGCTTTCTTT.

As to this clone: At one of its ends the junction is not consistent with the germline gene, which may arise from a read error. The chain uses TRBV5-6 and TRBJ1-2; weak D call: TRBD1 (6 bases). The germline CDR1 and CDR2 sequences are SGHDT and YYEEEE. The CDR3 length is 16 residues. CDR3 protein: CASRDTGAGTWNGYIF. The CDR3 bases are TGTGCCAGCAGAGATACGGGGGCAGGGACGTGGAATGGCTACATCTTC.

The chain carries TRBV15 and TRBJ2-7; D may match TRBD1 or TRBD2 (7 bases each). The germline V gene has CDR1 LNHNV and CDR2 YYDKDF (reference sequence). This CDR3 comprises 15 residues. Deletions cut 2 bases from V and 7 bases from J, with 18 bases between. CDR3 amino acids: CATSRTIRGGWEQYF. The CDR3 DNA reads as TGTGCCACCAGCAGAACCATCAGGGGGGGCTGGGAGCAGTACTTC. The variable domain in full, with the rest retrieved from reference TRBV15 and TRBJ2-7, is DAMVIQNPRYQVTQFGKPVTLSCSQTLNHNVMYWYQQKSSQAPKLLFHYYDKDFNNEADTPDNFQSRRPNTSFCFLDIRSPGLGDTAMYLCATSRTIRGGWEQYFGPGTRLTVT.

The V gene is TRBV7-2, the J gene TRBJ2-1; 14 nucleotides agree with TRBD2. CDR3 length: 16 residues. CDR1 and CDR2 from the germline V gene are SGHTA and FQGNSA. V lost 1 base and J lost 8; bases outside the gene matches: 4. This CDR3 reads CASSLDRLAGGDEQFF. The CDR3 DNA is TGTGCCAGCAGCTTAGATCGACTAGCGGGAGGGGATGAGCAGTTCTTC.

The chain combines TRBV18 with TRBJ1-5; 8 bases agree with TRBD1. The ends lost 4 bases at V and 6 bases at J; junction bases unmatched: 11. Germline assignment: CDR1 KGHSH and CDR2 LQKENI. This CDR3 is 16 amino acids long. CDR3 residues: CASSQSQQGVGQPQHF. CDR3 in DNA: TGTGCCAGCTCACAGAGCCAACAGGGGGTTGGTCAGCCCCAGCATTTT.

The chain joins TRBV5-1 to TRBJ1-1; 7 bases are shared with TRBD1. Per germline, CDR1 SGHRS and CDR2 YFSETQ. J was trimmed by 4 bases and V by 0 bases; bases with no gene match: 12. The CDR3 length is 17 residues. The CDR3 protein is CASSLVGGGGGGTEAFF. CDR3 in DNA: TGCGCCAGCAGCTTGGTTGGAGGGGGCGGCGGGGGCACTGAAGCTTTCTTT. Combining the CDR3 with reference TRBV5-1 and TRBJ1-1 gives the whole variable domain KAGVTQTPRYLIKTRGQQVTLSCSPISGHRSVSWYQQTPGQGLQFLFEYFSETQRNKGNFPGRFSGRQFSNSRSEMNVSTLELGDSALYLCASSLVGGGGGGTEAFFGQGTRLTVV.

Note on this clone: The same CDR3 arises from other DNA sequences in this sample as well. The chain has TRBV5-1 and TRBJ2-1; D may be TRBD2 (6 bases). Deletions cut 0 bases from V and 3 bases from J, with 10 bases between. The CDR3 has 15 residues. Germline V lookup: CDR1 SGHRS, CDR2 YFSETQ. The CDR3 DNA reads TGCGCCAGCAGCTTGGATAGCGGAGACTACAATGAGCAGTTCTTC. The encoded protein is CASSLDSGDYNEQFF.

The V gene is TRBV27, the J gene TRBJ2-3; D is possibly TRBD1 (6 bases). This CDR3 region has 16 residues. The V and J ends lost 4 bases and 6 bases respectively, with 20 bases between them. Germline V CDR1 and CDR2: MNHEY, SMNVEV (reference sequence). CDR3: CASSWAITGPKDTQYF. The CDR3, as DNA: TGTGCCAGCAGTTGGGCCATCACAGGGCCTAAGGATACGCAGTATTTT.

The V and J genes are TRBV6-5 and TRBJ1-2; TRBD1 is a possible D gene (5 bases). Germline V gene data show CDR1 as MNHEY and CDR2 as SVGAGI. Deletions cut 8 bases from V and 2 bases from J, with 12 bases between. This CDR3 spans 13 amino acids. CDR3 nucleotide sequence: TGTGCCAGCGGGGCCGCCCGAAACTATGGCTACACCTTC. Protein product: CASGAARNYGYTF.